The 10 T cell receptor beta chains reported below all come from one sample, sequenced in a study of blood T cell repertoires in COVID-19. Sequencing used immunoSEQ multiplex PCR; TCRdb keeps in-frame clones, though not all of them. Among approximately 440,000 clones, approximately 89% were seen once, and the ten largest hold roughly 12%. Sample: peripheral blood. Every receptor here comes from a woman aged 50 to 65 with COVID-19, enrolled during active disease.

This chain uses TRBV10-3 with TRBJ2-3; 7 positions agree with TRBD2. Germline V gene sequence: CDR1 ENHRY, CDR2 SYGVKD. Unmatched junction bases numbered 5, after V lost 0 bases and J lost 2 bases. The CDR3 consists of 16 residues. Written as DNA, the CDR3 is TGTGCCATCAGTGAGTCTAAACGGGGGGACACAGATACGCAGTATTTT. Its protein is CAISESKRGDTDTQYF.

CDR3: CAWSVRGRGSSPLHF. In nucleotides, the CDR3 is TGTGCCTGGAGTGTACGGGGCAGGGGGAGTTCACCCCTCCACTTT. The gene calls are TRBV30 and TRBJ1-6; 7 bases align to TRBD1. V was clipped by 0 bases and J by 9 bases; unmatched bases: 8. The CDR3 spans 15 residues. Per the germline V gene, CDR1 is GTSNPN and CDR2 is SVGIG (reference sequence).

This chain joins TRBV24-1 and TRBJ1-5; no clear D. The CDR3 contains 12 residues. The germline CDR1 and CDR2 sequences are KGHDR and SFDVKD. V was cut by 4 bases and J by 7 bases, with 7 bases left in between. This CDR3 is CATSDSRQPQHF. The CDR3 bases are TGTGCCACCAGTGACTCGAGACAGCCCCAGCATTTT.

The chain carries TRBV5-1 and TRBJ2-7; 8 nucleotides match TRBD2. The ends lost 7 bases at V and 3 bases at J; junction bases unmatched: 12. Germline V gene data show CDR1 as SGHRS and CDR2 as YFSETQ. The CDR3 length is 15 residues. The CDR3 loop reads CASRESGLAGYEQYF. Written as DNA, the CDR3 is TGCGCCAGCCGGGAGTCGGGGCTAGCGGGCTACGAGCAGTACTTC.

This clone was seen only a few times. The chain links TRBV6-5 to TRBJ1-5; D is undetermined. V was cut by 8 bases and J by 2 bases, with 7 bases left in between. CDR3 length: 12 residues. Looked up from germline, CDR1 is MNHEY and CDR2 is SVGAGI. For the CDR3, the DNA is TGTGCCAGCCCCTCTTGCAATCAGCCCCAGCATTTT. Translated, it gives CASPSCNQPQHF.

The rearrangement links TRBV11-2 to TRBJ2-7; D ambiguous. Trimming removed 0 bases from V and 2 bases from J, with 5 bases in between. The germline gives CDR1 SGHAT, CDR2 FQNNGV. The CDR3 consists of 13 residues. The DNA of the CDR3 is TGTGCCAGCAGCTTAGACAGAACCTACGAGCAGTACTTC. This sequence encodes CASSLDRTYEQYF.

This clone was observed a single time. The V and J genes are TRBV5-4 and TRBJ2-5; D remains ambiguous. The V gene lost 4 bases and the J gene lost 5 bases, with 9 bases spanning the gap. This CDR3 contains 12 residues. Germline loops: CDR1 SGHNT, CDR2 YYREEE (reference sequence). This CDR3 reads CASSRLSETQYF. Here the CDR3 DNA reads TGTGCCAGCAGCCGTCTTAGCGAGACCCAGTACTTC.

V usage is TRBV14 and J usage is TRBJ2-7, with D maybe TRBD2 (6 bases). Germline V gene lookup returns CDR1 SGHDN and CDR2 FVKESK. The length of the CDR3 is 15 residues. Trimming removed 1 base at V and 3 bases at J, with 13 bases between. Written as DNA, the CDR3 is TGTGCCAGCAGCCAAGGTTCAGGGACTTTCTACGAGCAGTACTTC. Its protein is CASSQGSGTFYEQYF.

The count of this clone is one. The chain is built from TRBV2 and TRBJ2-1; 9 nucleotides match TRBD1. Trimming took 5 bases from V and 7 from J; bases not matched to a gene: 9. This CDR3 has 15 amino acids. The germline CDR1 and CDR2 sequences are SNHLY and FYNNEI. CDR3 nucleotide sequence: TGTGCCAGCAGTCGGGTCAGGACAGGGGAGAATGAGCAGTTCTTC. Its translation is CASSRVRTGENEQFF. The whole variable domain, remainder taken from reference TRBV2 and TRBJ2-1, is EPEVTQTPSHQVTQMGQEVILRCVPISNHLYFYWYRQILGQKVEFLVSFYNNEISEKSEIFDDQFSVERPDGSNFTLKIRSTKLEDSAMYFCASSRVRTGENEQFFGPGTRLTVL.

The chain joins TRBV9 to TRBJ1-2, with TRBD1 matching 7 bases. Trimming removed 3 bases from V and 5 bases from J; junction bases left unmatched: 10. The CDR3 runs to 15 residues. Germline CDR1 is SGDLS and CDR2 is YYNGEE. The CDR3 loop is CASSGTGARFYGYTF. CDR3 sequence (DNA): TGTGCCAGCAGCGGTACAGGGGCAAGATTTTATGGCTACACCTTC. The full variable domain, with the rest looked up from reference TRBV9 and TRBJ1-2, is DSGVTQTPKHLITATGQRVTLRCSPRSGDLSVYWYQQSLDQGLQFLIQYYNGEERAKGNILERFSAQQFPDLHSELNLSSLELGDSALYFCASSGTGARFYGYTFGSGTRLTVV.